The 4 T cell receptor beta chains presented below share a single source sample, sequenced in a study of OX40 agonist ivuxolimab in advanced cancers. The assay was immunoSEQ multiplex PCR, and TCRdb's table has in-frame clones only and misses some. Seen here are approximately 100,000 clones, just over 90% observed once, and the top ten hold 0.31%. The specimen comprised CD4+ or CD8+ T cells sorted from blood, sampled in a trial of the OX40 agonist ivuxolimab. These receptors all stem from an adult with an advanced solid tumor such as melanoma, head and neck, liver or kidney cancer.

This clone showed up just a few times. The CDR3 sequence is CASSYSGGQEAFF. The CDR3 region has the DNA TGTGCCAGCAGTTACTCTGGAGGACAGGAAGCTTTCTTT. The chain joins TRBV6-5 to TRBJ1-1; perhaps TRBD1 as D (6 bases). There are 13 residues in the CDR3. Looked up from germline, CDR1 is MNHEY and CDR2 is SVGAGI. The V gene lost 0 bases and the J gene lost 8 bases, with 10 bases spanning the gap.

The chain is built from TRBV7-6 and TRBJ2-1, with unresolved D. CDR3 length: 15 amino acids. Looked up from germline, CDR1 is SGHVS and CDR2 is FNYEAQ. The ends were cut back, 4 bases at V and 9 bases at J, with 19 bases in the middle. The CDR3 region has the DNA TGTGCCAGCAGCTCGTCAATATTGCCGGATACTGAGCAGTTCTTC. It specifies CASSSSILPDTEQFF.

This sequence joins TRBV6-5 and TRBJ1-1; D not resolved. The germline V gene encodes CDR1 MNHEY and CDR2 SVGAGI. V lost 7 bases and J lost 5, with 20 bases in between. The CDR3 spans 15 residues. The CDR3 region has the DNA TGTGCCAGCAACCTGCGACCTTCCCGAACGACTGAAGCTTTCTTT. Encoded protein: CASNLRPSRTTEAFF.

The V call is TRBV7-2, the J call TRBJ2-1; TRBD1 might be the D (6 bases). V shed 0 bases and J shed 9 bases, with 15 bases lying between them. CDR1 and CDR2 from the germline V gene are SGHTA and FQGNSA. The CDR3 loop spans 15 amino acids. In DNA, the CDR3 is TGTGCCAGCAGCTTAGCGGGTGGGACCAGGGGTGAGCAGTTCTTC. It is translated as CASSLAGGTRGEQFF.